One and the same sample provided the 7 T cell receptor beta chains below, sequenced in a study of shared clonotypes between healthy human individuals. Method: immunoSEQ multiplex PCR; TCRdb's copy keeps in-frame clones and lacks some. The sample lists more than 1,200,000 clones, 98% occurring once. Sequencing used naive CD4+ T cells sorted from blood. Subset: CD45RA+ positively selected. All receptors derive from a man aged 25 to 45 in good health.

The chain joins TRBV7-2 to TRBJ2-7; D remains unclear. The length of the CDR3 is 13 residues. Deletions cut 1 base from V and 2 bases from J, with 6 bases between. Germline CDR1 is SGHTA and CDR2 is FQGNSA. Here the CDR3 DNA reads TGTGCCAGCAGCTTAGTGCGTGCCTACGAGCAGTACTTC. It codes for CASSLVRAYEQYF.

The chain joins TRBV5-1 to TRBJ2-5; perhaps TRBD1 as D (6 bases). Germline CDR1 reads SGHRS; CDR2 reads YFSETQ. Deletions cut 2 bases from V and 2 bases from J, with 13 bases between. This CDR3 has 15 amino acids. The CDR3 DNA follows: TGCGCCAGCAGCTTAGGGGTCGGACAGCAAGAGACCCAGTACTTC. Translating gives CASSLGVGQQETQYF.

The rearrangement uses TRBV10-3 and TRBJ2-7, with 11 bases identical to TRBD2. Trimming at V came to 0 bases and at J to 4 bases, leaving 5 bases not matched to a gene. Germline V lookup: CDR1 ENHRY, CDR2 SYGVKD. CDR3 length: 16 residues. CDR3 coding DNA: TGTGCCATCAGTGAGTCGAGGGCTAGCGGGAGGTACGAGCAGTACTTC. This codes for CAISESRASGRYEQYF.

The chain uses TRBV5-4 and TRBJ2-3, with 8 bases fitting TRBD2. Germline assignment: CDR1 SGHNT and CDR2 YYREEE (reference sequence). The CDR3 sequence is 15 residues long. V lost 4 bases to trimming and J lost 6 bases; unmatched junction nucleotides: 10. In nucleotides, the CDR3 is TGTGCCAGCAGCCCGACTAGCGAGCTTATTGATACGCAGTATTTT. This encodes CASSPTSELIDTQYF.

This clone was detected only once. This rearrangement joins TRBV12-5 to TRBJ2-3, with TRBD2 matching 11 bases. V shed 2 bases, J shed 0 bases, and the junction held 1 base outside the gene matches. CDR1 LGHNT and CDR2 FRNRAP come from the germline V gene. The length of the CDR3 is 16 residues. The CDR3 DNA reads TGTGCTAGTGGTTTGCGACTAGCGGGAAGCACAGATACGCAGTATTTT. Its protein product is CASGLRLAGSTDTQYF. Together with reference TRBV12-5 and TRBJ2-3, the CDR3 gives the full variable domain: DARVTQTPRHKVTEMGQEVTMRCQPILGHNTVFWYRQTMMQGLELLAYFRNRAPLDDSGMPKDRFSAEMPDATLATLKIQPSEPRDSAVYFCASGLRLAGSTDTQYFGPGTRLTVL.

Of note for this clone: Other DNA sequences in this specimen translate into the identical CDR3. The rearrangement joins TRBV18 to TRBJ2-7; D assignment may be TRBD1 or TRBD2 (5 bases each). Trimming left V 3 bases short and J 3 bases short, with 9 bases between. The CDR3 is 13 amino acids. Germline assignment: CDR1 KGHSH and CDR2 LQKENI. This CDR3 is CASSPGTGYEQYF. In DNA, the CDR3 is TGTGCCAGCTCACCCGGGACGGGCTACGAGCAGTACTTC.

For this clone: A junction boundary mismatches the germline segment, possibly from a read error. The CDR3 bases are TGCAGCGTTGAAGGGCAGGGGGACAGAAGTTTT. Its translation is CSVEGQGDRSF. The V call is TRBV29-1, the J call TRBJ1-3, with 7 nucleotides matching TRBD1. There are 11 residues in the CDR3. Per the germline V gene, CDR1 is SQVTM and CDR2 is ANQGSEA. Full variable domain (rest looked up from reference TRBV29-1 and TRBJ1-3): SAVISQKPSRDICQRGTSLTIQCQVDSQVTMMFWYRQQPGQSLTLIATANQGSEATYESGFVIDKFPISRPNLTFSTLTVSNMSPEDSSIYLCSVEGQGDRSFGEGSWLTVV.